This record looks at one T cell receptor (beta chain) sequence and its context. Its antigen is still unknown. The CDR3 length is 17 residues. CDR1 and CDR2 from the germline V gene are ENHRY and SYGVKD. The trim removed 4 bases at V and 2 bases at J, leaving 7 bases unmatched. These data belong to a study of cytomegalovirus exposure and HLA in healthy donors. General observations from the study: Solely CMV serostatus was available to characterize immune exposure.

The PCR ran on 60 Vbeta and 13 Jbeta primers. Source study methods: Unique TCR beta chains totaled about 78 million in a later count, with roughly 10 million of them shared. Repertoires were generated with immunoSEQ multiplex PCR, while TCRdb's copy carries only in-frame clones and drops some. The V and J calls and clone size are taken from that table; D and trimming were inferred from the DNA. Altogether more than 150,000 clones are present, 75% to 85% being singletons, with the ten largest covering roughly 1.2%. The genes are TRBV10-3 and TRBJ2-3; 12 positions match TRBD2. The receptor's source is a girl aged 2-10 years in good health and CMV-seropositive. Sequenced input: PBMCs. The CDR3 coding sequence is TGTGCCATCAGTGCCGGGACTAGCGGGTACTTCACAGATACGCAGTATTTT. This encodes CAISAGTSGYFTDTQYF.